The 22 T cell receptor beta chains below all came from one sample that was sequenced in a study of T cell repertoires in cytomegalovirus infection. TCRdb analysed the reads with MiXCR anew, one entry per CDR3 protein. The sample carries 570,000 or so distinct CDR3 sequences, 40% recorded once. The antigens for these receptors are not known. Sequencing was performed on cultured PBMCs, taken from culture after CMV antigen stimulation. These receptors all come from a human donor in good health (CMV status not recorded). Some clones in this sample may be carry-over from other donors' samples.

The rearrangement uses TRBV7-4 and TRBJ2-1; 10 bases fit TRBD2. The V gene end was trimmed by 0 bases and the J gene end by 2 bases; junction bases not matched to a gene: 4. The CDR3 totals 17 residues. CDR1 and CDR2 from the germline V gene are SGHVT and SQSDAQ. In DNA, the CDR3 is TGTGCCAGCAGCTTAGCCCGGACTAGCGGTGCCTACAATGAGCAGTTCTTC. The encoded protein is CASSLARTSGAYNEQFF.

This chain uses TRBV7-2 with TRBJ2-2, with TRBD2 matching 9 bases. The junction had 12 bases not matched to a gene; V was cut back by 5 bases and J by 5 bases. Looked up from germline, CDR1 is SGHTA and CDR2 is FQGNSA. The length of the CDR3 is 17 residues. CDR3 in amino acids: CASSPRGGGALTGELFF. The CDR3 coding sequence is TGTGCCAGCAGCCCTCGGGGCGGGGGGGCCTTAACCGGGGAGCTGTTTTTT. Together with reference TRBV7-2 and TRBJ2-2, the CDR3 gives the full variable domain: GAGVSQSPSNKVTEKGKDVELRCDPISGHTALYWYRQSLGQGLEFLIYFQGNSAPDKSGLPSDRFSAERTGGSVSTLTIQRTQQEDSAVYLCASSPRGGGALTGELFFGEGSRLTVL.

The CDR3 DNA is TGTGCCAGCAGCTCCAATAGGGACCAAGAGACCCAGTACTTC. This encodes CASSSNRDQETQYF. This chain uses TRBV7-2 with TRBJ2-5; D unresolved. Between the trimmed V and J ends, which lost 4 bases and 0 bases, there was a span of 9 bases. The CDR3 is made up of 14 amino acids. In germline, CDR1 is SGHTA, CDR2 FQGNSA.

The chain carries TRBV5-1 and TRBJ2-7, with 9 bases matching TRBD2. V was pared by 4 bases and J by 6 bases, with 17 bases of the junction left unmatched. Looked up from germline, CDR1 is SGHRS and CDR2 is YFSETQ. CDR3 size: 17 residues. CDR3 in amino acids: CASSLILAGGLMAEQYF. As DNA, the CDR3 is TGCGCCAGCAGCCTTATTCTCGCGGGGGGGCTCATGGCCGAGCAGTACTTC.

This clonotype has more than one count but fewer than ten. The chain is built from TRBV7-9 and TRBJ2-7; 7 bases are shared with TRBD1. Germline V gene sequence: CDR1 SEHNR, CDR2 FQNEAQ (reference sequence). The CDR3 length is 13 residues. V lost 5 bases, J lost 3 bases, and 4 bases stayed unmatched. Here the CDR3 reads CASSKGAFYEQYF. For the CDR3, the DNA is TGTGCCAGCAGCAAGGGGGCGTTCTACGAGCAGTACTTC.

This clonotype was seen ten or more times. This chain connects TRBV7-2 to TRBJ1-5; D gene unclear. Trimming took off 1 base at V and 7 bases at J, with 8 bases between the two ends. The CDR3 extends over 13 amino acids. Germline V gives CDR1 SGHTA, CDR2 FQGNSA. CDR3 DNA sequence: TGTGCCAGCAGCTTAGTCTCAAGGCAGCCCCAGCATTTT. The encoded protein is CASSLVSRQPQHF.

The CDR3 protein is CASSARQGRYGYTF. CDR3 in DNA: TGTGCCAGCAGCGCAAGACAGGGCCGATATGGCTACACCTTC. The chain carries TRBV7-2 and TRBJ1-2; 7 nucleotides line up with TRBD1. With 5 bases clipped from V and 5 bases from J, the junction kept 8 bases outside the gene matches. The CDR3 is 14 residues long. CDR1 is SGHTA, CDR2 FQGNSA, per germline.

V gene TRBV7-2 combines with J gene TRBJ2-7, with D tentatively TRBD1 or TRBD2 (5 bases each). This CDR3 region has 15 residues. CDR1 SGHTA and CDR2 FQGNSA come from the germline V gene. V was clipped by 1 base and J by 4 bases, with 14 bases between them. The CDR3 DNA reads TGTGCCAGCAGCTTAGGTACCGGGGCCATTTACGAGCAGTACTTC. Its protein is CASSLGTGAIYEQYF.

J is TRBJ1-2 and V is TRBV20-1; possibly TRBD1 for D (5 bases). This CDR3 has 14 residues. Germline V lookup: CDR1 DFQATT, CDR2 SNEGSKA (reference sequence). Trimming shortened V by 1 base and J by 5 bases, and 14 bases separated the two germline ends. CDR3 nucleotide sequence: TGCAGTGCTAGAGGGGTTATTGGGGGTTATGGCTACACCTTC. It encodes CSARGVIGGYGYTF.

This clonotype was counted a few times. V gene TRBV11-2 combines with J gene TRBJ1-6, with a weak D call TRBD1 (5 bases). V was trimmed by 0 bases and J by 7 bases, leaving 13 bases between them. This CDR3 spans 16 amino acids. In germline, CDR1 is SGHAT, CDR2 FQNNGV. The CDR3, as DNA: TGTGCCAGCAGCTTAGATTTCGGACACTTAAATTCACCCCTCCACTTT. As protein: CASSLDFGHLNSPLHF. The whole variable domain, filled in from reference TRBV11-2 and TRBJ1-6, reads EAGVAQSPRYKIIEKRQSVAFWCNPISGHATLYWYQQILGQGPKLLIQFQNNGVVDDSQLPKDRFSAERLKGVDSTLKIQPAKLEDSAVYLCASSLDFGHLNSPLHFGNGTRLTVT.

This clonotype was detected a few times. The CDR3 here is CASSPGTTLRPQETQYF. The CDR3 coding sequence is TGTGCCAGCAGCCCTGGGACCACTCTGCGGCCCCAAGAGACCCAGTACTTC. The chain uses TRBV7-9 and TRBJ2-5; D might be TRBD1 or TRBD2, each matching 5 bases. The CDR3 spans 17 residues. Trimming shortened V by 5 bases and J by 1 base, and 20 bases separated the two germline ends. Per germline, CDR1 SEHNR and CDR2 FQNEAQ (reference sequence).

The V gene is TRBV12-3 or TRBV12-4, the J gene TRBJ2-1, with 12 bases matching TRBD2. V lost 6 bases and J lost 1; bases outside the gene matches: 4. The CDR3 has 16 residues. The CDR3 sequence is CASRSSGGASYNEQFF. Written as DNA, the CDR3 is TGTGCCAGCAGGTCTAGCGGGGGGGCTTCCTACAATGAGCAGTTCTTC.

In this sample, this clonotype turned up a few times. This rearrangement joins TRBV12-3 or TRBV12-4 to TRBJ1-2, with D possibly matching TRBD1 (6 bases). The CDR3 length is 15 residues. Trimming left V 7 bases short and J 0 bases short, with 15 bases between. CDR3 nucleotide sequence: TGTGCCAGCACCCCAGGGGCCATCCCTAACTATGGCTACACCTTC. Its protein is CASTPGAIPNYGYTF.

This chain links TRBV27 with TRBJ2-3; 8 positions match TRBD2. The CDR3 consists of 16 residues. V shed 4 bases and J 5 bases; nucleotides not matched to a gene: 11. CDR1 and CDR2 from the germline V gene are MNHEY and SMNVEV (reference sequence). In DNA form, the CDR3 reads TGTGCCAGCAGTTATTTCGGGGGGGCCTCAGGAGATACGCAGTATTTT. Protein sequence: CASSYFGGASGDTQYF.

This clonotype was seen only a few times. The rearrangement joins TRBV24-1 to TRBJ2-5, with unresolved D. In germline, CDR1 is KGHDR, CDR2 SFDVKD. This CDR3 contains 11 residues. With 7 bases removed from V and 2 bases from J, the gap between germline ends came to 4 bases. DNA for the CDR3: TGTGCCACCAGCCAGCAAGAGACCCAGTACTTC. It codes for CATSQQETQYF.

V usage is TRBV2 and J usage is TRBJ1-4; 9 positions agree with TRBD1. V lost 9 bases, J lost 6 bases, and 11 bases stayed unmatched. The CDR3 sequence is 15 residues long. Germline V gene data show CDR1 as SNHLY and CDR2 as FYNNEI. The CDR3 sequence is CASARSGTGYEKLFF. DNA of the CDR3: TGTGCCAGTGCACGTTCCGGGACAGGGTATGAAAAACTGTTTTTT.

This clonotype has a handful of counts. Here the CDR3 reads CAVRGWAEETQYF. CDR3 bases: TGTGCGGTTCGTGGTTGGGCAGAAGAGACCCAGTACTTC. V is TRBV15 and J is TRBJ2-5; D ambiguous. Germline assignment: CDR1 LNHNV and CDR2 YYDKDF (reference sequence). The CDR3 totals 13 residues.

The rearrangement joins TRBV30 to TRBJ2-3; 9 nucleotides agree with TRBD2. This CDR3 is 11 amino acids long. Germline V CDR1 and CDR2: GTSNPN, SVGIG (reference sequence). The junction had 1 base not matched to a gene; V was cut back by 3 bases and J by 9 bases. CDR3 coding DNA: TGTGCCTGGAGGCGGGGGGGCACGCAGTATTTT. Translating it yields CAWRRGGTQYF. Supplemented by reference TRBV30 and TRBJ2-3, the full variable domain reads SQTIHQWPATLVQPVGSPLSLECTVEGTSNPNLYWYRQAAGRGLQLLFYSVGIGQISSEVPQNLSASRPQDRQFILSSKKLLLSDSGFYLCAWRRGGTQYFGPGTRLTVL.

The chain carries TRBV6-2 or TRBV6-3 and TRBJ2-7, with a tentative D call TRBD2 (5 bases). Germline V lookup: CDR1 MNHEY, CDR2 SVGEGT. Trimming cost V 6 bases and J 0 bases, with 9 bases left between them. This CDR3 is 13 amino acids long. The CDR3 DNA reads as TGTGCCAGCAGCACTAGTAACTCCTACGAGCAGTACTTC. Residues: CASSTSNSYEQYF.

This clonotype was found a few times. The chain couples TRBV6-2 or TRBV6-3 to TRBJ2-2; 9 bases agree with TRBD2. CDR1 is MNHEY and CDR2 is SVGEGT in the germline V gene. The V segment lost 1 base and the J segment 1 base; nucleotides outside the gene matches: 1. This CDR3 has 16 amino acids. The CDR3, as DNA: TGTGCCAGCAGTTACTTTAGCGGGAGGAACACCGGGGAGCTGTTTTTT. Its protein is CASSYFSGRNTGELFF.

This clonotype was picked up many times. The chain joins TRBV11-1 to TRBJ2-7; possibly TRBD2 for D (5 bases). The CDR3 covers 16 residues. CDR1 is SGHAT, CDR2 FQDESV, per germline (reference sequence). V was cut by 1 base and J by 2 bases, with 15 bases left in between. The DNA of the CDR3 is TGTGCCAGCAGCTTAGAGGCGGGCCGAGGCACCTACGAGCAGTACTTC. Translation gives CASSLEAGRGTYEQYF.

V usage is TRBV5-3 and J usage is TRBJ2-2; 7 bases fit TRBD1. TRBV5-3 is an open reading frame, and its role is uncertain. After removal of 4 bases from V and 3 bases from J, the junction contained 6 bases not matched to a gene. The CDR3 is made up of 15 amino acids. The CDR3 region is CARSTGQPHTGELFF. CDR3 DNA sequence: TGTGCCAGAAGCACGGGACAGCCCCACACCGGGGAGCTGTTTTTT.